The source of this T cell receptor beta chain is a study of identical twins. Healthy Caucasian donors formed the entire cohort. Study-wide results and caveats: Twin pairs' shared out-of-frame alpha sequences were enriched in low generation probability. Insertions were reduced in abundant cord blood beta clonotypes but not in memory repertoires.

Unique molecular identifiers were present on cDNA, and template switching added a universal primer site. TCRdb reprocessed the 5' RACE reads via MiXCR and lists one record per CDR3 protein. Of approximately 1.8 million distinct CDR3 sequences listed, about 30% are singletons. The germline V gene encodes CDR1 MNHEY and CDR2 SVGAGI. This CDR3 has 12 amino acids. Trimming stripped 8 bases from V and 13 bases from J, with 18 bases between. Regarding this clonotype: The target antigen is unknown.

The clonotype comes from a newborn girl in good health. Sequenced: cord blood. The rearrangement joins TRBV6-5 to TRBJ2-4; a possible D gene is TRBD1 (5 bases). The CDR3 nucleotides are TGTGCCAGCGGGGCCCCTTACAATGAGCAGTACTTC. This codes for CASGAPYNEQYF.